The rows below give T cell receptor beta chains drawn from one sample of a study of blood T cell repertoires in COVID-19. Method: immunoSEQ multiplex PCR; TCRdb's copy keeps in-frame clones and lacks some. The sample lists several thousand clones; around 90% were seen once. The sequenced material came from peripheral blood. These receptors were collected from a man aged 60 to 75 with acute or convalescent COVID-19. The CDR3 runs from the conserved cysteine through the conserved F or W. Each record gives: clone size, D gene, CDR3 length, J gene, V gene, CDR3 protein, CDR3 DNA. D genes are given only for firm matches. Some rows mark clone size as missing; the rest say once, few, many or name a class of expanded clone.

- TRBD2 15 TRBJ2-5 TRBV4-1 CASSPIAGGQETQYF TGCGCCAGCAGTCCTATAGCGGGGGGCCAAGAGACCCAGTACTTC
once - 14 TRBJ1-5 TRBV7-2 CASSFDRRNQPQHF TGTGCCAGCAGTTTTGACAGGAGGAATCAGCCCCAGCATTTT
- - 13 TRBJ1-1 TRBV11-2 CASSSGTFTEAFF TGTGCCAGCAGCTCCGGGACATTCACTGAAGCTTTCTTT
- - 14 TRBJ1-1 TRBV5-1 CASSPVVGDTEAFF TGCGCCAGCAGCCCGGTGGTGGGAGACACTGAAGCTTTCTTT
few - 13 TRBJ1-2 TRBV6-5 CASSLDSAYGYTF TGTGCCAGCAGCCTGGACAGCGCATATGGCTACACCTTC
- - 17 TRBJ2-3 TRBV11-3 CASSLMVGAFGTDTQYF TGTGCCAGCAGCTTAATGGTGGGGGCCTTTGGCACAGATACGCAGTATTTT
- TRBD1 14 TRBJ2-3 TRBV6-2/TRBV6-3 CASSRDRVTDTQYF TGTGCCAGCAGCCGGGACAGGGTCACAGATACGCAGTATTTT
- TRBD1 14 TRBJ1-4 TRBV5-6 CASSPGGPNEKLFF TGTGCCAGCAGCCCAGGGGGACCTAATGAAAAACTGTTTTTT
- - 13 TRBJ1-2 TRBV29-1 CSVDYQGRGGYTF TGCAGCGTTGATTATCAGGGTAGGGGTGGCTACACCTTC
- - 12 TRBJ1-1 TRBV12-3/TRBV12-4 CASSLGPLQGFF TGTGCCAGCAGTTTAGGGCCCTTACAGGGCTTCTTT
- TRBD2 15 TRBJ2-1 TRBV28 CASSTSSGPYNEQFF TGTGCCAGCAGTACTTCTAGCGGGCCATACAATGAGCAGTTCTTC
- - 16 TRBJ2-1 TRBV11-2 CASSLAAPLTGTEQFF TGTGCCAGCAGCTTAGCCGCACCACTAACTGGAACTGAGCAGTTCTTC
- - 14 TRBJ1-5 TRBV20-1 CSASSVGGNQPQHF TGCAGTGCTAGTTCGGTGGGAGGTAATCAGCCCCAGCATTTT
- TRBD1 15 TRBJ2-3 TRBV2 CASSGRGKSTDTQYF TGTGCCAGCAGCGGCAGGGGGAAGAGCACAGATACGCAGTATTTT
- - 13 TRBJ2-7 TRBV16 CASSLQGTYEQYF TGTGCCAGCAGCCTACAGGGTACCTACGAGCAGTACTTC
once TRBD2 18 TRBJ2-7 TRBV3-1/TRBV3-2 CASSRTSGSLGGSYEQYF TGTGCCAGCAGCCGGACTAGCGGGAGTCTAGGAGGGTCCTACGAGCAGTACTTC
- TRBD2 14 TRBJ2-2 TRBV2 CASSVRGLAGELFF TGTGCCAGCAGTGTGAGGGGACTAGCCGGGGAGCTGTTTTTT
- - 15 TRBJ2-4 TRBV27 CASRGGGVSKNIQYF TGTGCCAGCAGGGGAGGGGGGGTGAGCAAAAACATTCAGTACTTC
- TRBD1 22 TRBJ1-2 TRBV9 CASSPRTGGSWWARREDYGYTF TGTGCCAGCAGCCCAAGGACAGGGGGCTCGTGGTGGGCGCGGCGTGAAGACTATGGCTACACCTTC
- - 16 TRBJ2-7 TRBV7-8 CASSPLGGGDSYEQYF TGTGCCAGCAGCCCCCTGGGTGGAGGGGACTCCTACGAGCAGTACTTC
- TRBD1 15 TRBJ2-7 TRBV15 CATSRDRGSSYEQYF TGTGCCACCAGCAGAGACAGGGGGAGCTCCTACGAGCAGTACTTC
- TRBD1 20 TRBJ1-5 TRBV5-1 CASSERIRTQGVISNQPQHF TGCGCCAGCAGCGAGAGAATCCGCACACAGGGGGTTATTAGCAATCAGCCCCAGCATTTT
- - 15 TRBJ2-7 TRBV6-5 CASRPDRGISYEQYF TGTGCCAGCAGACCGGACAGAGGGATCTCCTACGAGCAGTACTTC
- - 12 TRBJ2-1 TRBV7-9 CASSQREYQQFF TGTGCCAGCAGCCAACGGGAGTATCAGCAGTTCTTC
- TRBD2 14 TRBJ2-1 TRBV5-4 CASSLAGGRDEQFF TGTGCCAGCAGCTTGGCCGGGGGGAGGGATGAGCAGTTCTTC
- - 15 TRBJ2-7 TRBV27 CASSLTRASSYEQYF TGTGCCAGCAGTTTAACCAGGGCTAGCTCCTACGAGCAGTACTTC
- TRBD1 13 TRBJ1-1 TRBV29-1 CSAEQGMNTEAFF TGCAGCGCCGAACAGGGGATGAACACTGAAGCTTTCTTT
- TRBD1 13 TRBJ2-7 TRBV10-3 CAISETGADEQYF TGTGCCATCAGTGAGACAGGGGCGGACGAGCAGTACTTC
- - 13 TRBJ2-7 TRBV7-9 CASRPVGAYEQYF TGTGCCAGCAGACCAGTAGGGGCCTACGAGCAGTACTTC
- - 14 TRBJ1-2 TRBV5-1 CASSPGHLVYGYTF TGCGCCAGCAGCCCGGGACACCTCGTATATGGCTACACCTTC
- - 15 TRBJ2-1 TRBV7-9 CASSLEQSSYNEQFF TGTGCCAGCAGCTTAGAACAGAGCTCCTACAATGAGCAGTTCTTC
- TRBD1 14 TRBJ2-4 TRBV5-1 CASSPGQGINIQYF TGCGCCAGCAGCCCCGGACAGGGGATAAACATTCAGTACTTC
- TRBD1 16 TRBJ1-6 TRBV7-9 CASSLGTGGSNSPLHF TGTGCCAGCAGCTTAGGGACAGGGGGATCCAATTCACCCCTCCACTTT
- - 15 TRBJ1-1 TRBV5-1 CASSLGGSGVTEAFF TGCGCCAGCAGCCTGGGGGGAAGCGGGGTCACTGAAGCTTTCTTT
- TRBD1 15 TRBJ2-7 TRBV25-1 CASSEPGQGKNEQYF TGTGCCAGCAGCGAACCCGGACAGGGTAAGAACGAGCAGTACTTC
once - 14 TRBJ1-1 TRBV5-1 CASSFSLLNTEAFF TGCGCCAGCAGCTTCTCCCTTCTGAACACTGAAGCTTTCTTT
- TRBD1 13 TRBJ1-2 TRBV28 CASSVTGVYGYTF TGTGCCAGCAGTGTGACAGGGGTCTATGGCTACACCTTC
- TRBD1 16 TRBJ2-5 TRBV10-2 CASSAGTGGDQETQYF TGCGCCAGCAGTGCCGGGACAGGGGGGGACCAAGAGACCCAGTACTTC
- TRBD2 16 TRBJ2-3 TRBV14 CASSPGGGGRTDTQYF TGTGCCAGCAGCCCCGGCGGGGGGGGCCGGACAGATACGCAGTATTTT
- - 13 TRBJ2-3 TRBV27 CASSLSWSDTQYF TGTGCCAGCAGTTTATCGTGGAGCGATACGCAGTATTTT
few - 15 TRBJ2-1 TRBV29-1 CSVERRDRSYNEQFF TGCAGCGTTGAACGTCGCGACAGGAGCTACAATGAGCAGTTCTTC
- - 16 TRBJ1-1 TRBV4-1 CASSQDQGRAYTEAFF TGCGCCAGCAGCCAAGATCAGGGCAGGGCATACACTGAAGCTTTCTTT
- - 13 TRBJ1-3 TRBV13 CASSPLGGATIYF TGTGCCAGCAGCCCATTGGGGGGGGCTACCATATATTTT
once TRBD2 14 TRBJ2-2 TRBV4-3 CASSQGRGTGELFF TGCGCCAGCAGCCAAGGGCGGGGGACCGGGGAGCTGTTTTTT
- - 16 TRBJ1-6 TRBV19 CASKGEGGRTNSPLHF TGTGCCAGTAAAGGGGAGGGGGGCCGAACGAACTCACCCCTCCACTTT